Below, 28 T cell receptor beta chains from the same sample are listed, as sequenced in a study of CD8 T cells in ankylosing spondylitis (TCRdb year 2017). The library was made by 5' RACE. The sequencer was an Illumina HiSeq 2500. Clones were called with MiXCR by TCRdb after fastp trimmed the public reads at Q25, and only in-frame beta chains were retained. A single entry per CDR3 protein holds the most common genes and DNA from its merged rows. The sample table lists about 360,000 distinct CDR3 sequences, roughly 20% of them with a count of one. In total, the top ten clones hold under 15% of the sample. Sequencing was carried out using blood, either unsorted or a sorted T cell fraction (not recorded which). Every receptor here comes from a male donor with ankylosing spondylitis or in good health (not recorded which).

This clonotype was observed a handful of times. The chain is built from TRBV20-1 and TRBJ1-2; 9 bases align to TRBD1. The CDR3 totals 15 residues. CDR1 DFQATT and CDR2 SNEGSKA come from the germline V gene (reference sequence). Germline trimming cut 0 bases from V and 6 bases from J; bases unmatched to any gene: 8. CDR3 nucleotides: TGCAGTGCTAGAGATCGTAGGGACAGGGAACATGGCTACACCTTC. Protein sequence: CSARDRRDREHGYTF.

The CDR3 reads CATRTGYGYTF. CDR3 bases: TGTGCCACGAGGACAGGCTATGGCTACACCTTC. This chain joins TRBV2 and TRBJ1-2, with TRBD1 matching over 7 bases. Germline values: CDR1 SNHLY, CDR2 FYNNEI. The CDR3 length is 11 residues. J was trimmed by 4 bases and V by 10 bases; bases with no gene match: 3.

This clonotype was counted a few times. This chain joins TRBV6-5 and TRBJ2-7; D perhaps matches TRBD1 (5 bases). Deletions cut 2 bases from V and 1 base from J, with 15 bases between. CDR1 is MNHEY, CDR2 SVGAGI, per germline. The length of the CDR3 is 16 residues. In DNA form, the CDR3 reads TGTGCCAGCAGTTACCCTGCCAACAGGCGATCCTACGAGCAGTACTTC. It codes for CASSYPANRRSYEQYF.

This clonotype has only a few counts. The V and J genes are TRBV20-1 and TRBJ2-7, with TRBD2 as a possible D gene (6 bases). CDR1 is DFQATT and CDR2 is SNEGSKA in the germline V gene (reference sequence). This CDR3 has 13 amino acids. Trimming left V 3 bases short and J 2 bases short, with 11 bases between. The CDR3 spells CSARRAGTYEQYF. Written as DNA, the CDR3 is TGCAGTGCTAGGCGTGCGGGGACCTACGAGCAGTACTTC.

The V gene is TRBV11-2, the J gene TRBJ2-1; D might be TRBD1 (5 bases). The length of the CDR3 is 16 residues. Germline V gives CDR1 SGHAT, CDR2 FQNNGV. V lost 1 base, J lost 3 bases, and 13 bases lay in between. In DNA form, the CDR3 reads TGTGCCAGCAGCTTAGGATCAGGGCCCGTCTACAATGAGCAGTTCTTC. Translated, it gives CASSLGSGPVYNEQFF.

The chain combines TRBV27 with TRBJ2-5, with D tentatively TRBD1 or TRBD2 (5 bases each). V lost 5 bases, J lost 4 bases, and 17 bases lay in between. CDR1 is MNHEY and CDR2 is SMNVEV in the germline V gene (reference sequence). CDR3 length: 15 amino acids. CDR3 nucleotides: TGTGCCAGCAGTCCCCGGGACCCCCCCCGAGAGACCCAGTACTTC. It specifies CASSPRDPPRETQYF.

This clonotype was counted between two and nine times. V usage is TRBV6-5 and J usage is TRBJ2-5, with TRBD2 identical over 10 bases. This CDR3 has 16 residues. Looked up from germline, CDR1 is MNHEY and CDR2 is SVGAGI. Trimming removed 0 bases from V and 5 bases from J; junction bases left unmatched: 6. DNA of the CDR3: TGTGCCAGCAGTTACTCGAAGGTAGCGGGGGGTGAGACCCAGTACTTC. This sequence encodes CASSYSKVAGGETQYF.

The chain joins TRBV7-9 to TRBJ2-3; D is possibly TRBD1 (6 bases). CDR3 length equals 17 residues. V was cut by 3 bases and J by 0 bases, with 16 bases left in between. Germline V gene data show CDR1 as SEHNR and CDR2 as FQNEAQ (reference sequence). The CDR3 DNA reads TGTGCCAGCAGCTTCGTTTCAGGACAGCCGAGCACAGATACGCAGTATTTT. This encodes CASSFVSGQPSTDTQYF.

This sequence joins TRBV10-3 and TRBJ2-3; 8 bases match TRBD2. The CDR3 totals 16 residues. Trimming removed 10 bases from V and 3 bases from J; junction bases left unmatched: 15. Looked up from germline, CDR1 is ENHRY and CDR2 is SYGVKD. CDR3 sequence: CATDDGRGAATDTQYF. The CDR3 bases are TGTGCCACGGACGACGGGAGGGGGGCCGCGACAGATACGCAGTATTTT.

In this sample, this clonotype turned up a few times. This chain connects TRBV4-1 to TRBJ2-7, with a weak D call TRBD1 (5 bases). V dropped 2 bases and J dropped 0 bases, with 11 bases sitting between them. Germline V gene data show CDR1 as MGHRA and CDR2 as YSYEKL. The CDR3 loop spans 15 amino acids. CDR3 in amino acids: CASSQSTVSSYEQYF. The CDR3 DNA is TGCGCCAGCAGCCAATCGACAGTGAGCTCCTACGAGCAGTACTTC.

This clonotype has more than one count but fewer than ten. This CDR3 is CASSWTSYNEQFF. The DNA of the CDR3 is TGCGCCAGCAGTTGGACCTCCTACAATGAGCAGTTCTTC. This rearrangement joins TRBV5-1 to TRBJ2-1, with unresolved D. The CDR3 has 13 amino acids. V was cut by 5 bases and J by 0 bases, with 6 bases left in between. Germline lookup yields CDR1 SGHRS and CDR2 YFSETQ.

CDR3 nucleotides: TGTGCCAGCTCGACAGGGGTTGGCACACAGCCCCAGCATTTT. This sequence encodes CASSTGVGTQPQHF. This chain joins TRBV12-3 or TRBV12-4 and TRBJ1-5; 8 nucleotides match TRBD1. V was clipped by 8 bases and J by 7 bases; unmatched bases: 10. CDR3 length: 14 amino acids.

This clonotype was observed a handful of times. The chain couples TRBV9 to TRBJ2-7; a possible D gene is TRBD2 (6 bases). Germline V gene lookup returns CDR1 SGDLS and CDR2 YYNGEE. V was clipped by 0 bases and J by 6 bases, with 13 bases between them. The CDR3 covers 14 residues. This CDR3 reads CASSVGLESVEQYF. CDR3 nucleotide sequence: TGTGCCAGCAGCGTAGGACTAGAGTCCGTCGAGCAGTACTTC.

The J gene is TRBJ1-5, the V gene TRBV28; D might be TRBD1 (5 bases). CDR3 size: 14 residues. Germline CDR1 MDHEN, CDR2 SYDVKM. V was shortened by 2 bases and J by 7 bases, with 12 bases between the two germline ends. The CDR3 bases are TGTGCCAGCAGTTTAACGGCAGGGAGGCAGCCCCAGCATTTT. The encoded protein is CASSLTAGRQPQHF. Variable domain in full (rest from reference TRBV28 and TRBJ1-5): DVKVTQSSRYLVKRTGEKVFLECVQDMDHENMFWYRQDPGLGLRLIYFSYDVKMKEKGDIPEGYSVSREKKERFSLILESASTNQTSMYLCASSLTAGRQPQHFGDGTRLSIL.

This clonotype was found a few times. The chain joins TRBV6-2 or TRBV6-3 to TRBJ2-3, with 10 bases identical to TRBD2. Per germline, CDR1 MNHEY and CDR2 SVGEGT. Trimming at V came to 5 bases and at J to 5 bases, leaving 4 bases not matched to a gene. The CDR3 sequence is 14 residues long. DNA for the CDR3: TGTGCCAGCAGTCCCGGACTAGCGGTAGATACGCAGTATTTT. Translation gives CASSPGLAVDTQYF.

This clonotype has a count of ten or more. V usage is TRBV5-6 and J usage is TRBJ2-2; 8 nucleotides agree with TRBD1. Germline CDR1 and CDR2: SGHDT and YYEEEE. The CDR3 totals 16 residues. Losses at the gene ends were 0 bases for V and 0 bases for J; bases not matched to a gene: 1. The CDR3 DNA sequence: TGTGCCAGCAGCTTGGAGGACAGGGCGAACACCGGGGAGCTGTTTTTT. Its protein is CASSLEDRANTGELFF.

This clonotype was detected only a few times. The V call is TRBV20-1, the J call TRBJ2-7; TRBD2 aligns across 16 bases. The CDR3 sequence is 15 residues long. J was trimmed by 6 bases and V by 4 bases; bases with no gene match: 6. The V gene's germline CDR1 is DFQATT and CDR2 SNEGSKA (reference sequence). The CDR3 here is CSATKGLAGGLEQYF. The CDR3 DNA follows: TGCAGTGCTACTAAGGGACTAGCGGGGGGGCTCGAGCAGTACTTC.

V is TRBV29-1 and J is TRBJ2-5; no clear D gene. This CDR3 is built from 14 residues. Germline V gives CDR1 SQVTM, CDR2 ANQGSEA. V was clipped by 3 bases and J by 2 bases, with 13 bases between them. The CDR3 protein is CSVDMQIKQETQYF. CDR3 coding DNA: TGCAGCGTTGATATGCAGATAAAACAAGAGACCCAGTACTTC.

This clonotype has just a few counts. The gene calls are TRBV12-3 or TRBV12-4 and TRBJ1-2, with D possibly matching TRBD1 (6 bases). The CDR3 contains 13 residues. V shed 6 bases and J shed 7 bases, with 15 bases lying between them. The CDR3 protein is CASSILGGSGYTF. The CDR3 DNA reads as TGTGCCAGCAGCATCTTGGGGGGCTCTGGCTACACCTTC.

CDR3 DNA sequence: TGTGCCTGGACTAGCGGGGGGGCCGTCTACAATGAGCAGTTCTTC. It codes for CAWTSGGAVYNEQFF. The chain recombines TRBV30 with TRBJ2-1; 12 bases map to TRBD2. CDR1 is GTSNPN and CDR2 is SVGIG in the germline V gene (reference sequence). This CDR3 contains 15 residues. Trimming cost V 4 bases and J 3 bases; bases outside gene matches: 4.

The V and J genes are TRBV11-1 and TRBJ2-5; 15 bases agree with TRBD2. CDR1 is SGHAT and CDR2 is FQDESV in the germline V gene (reference sequence). Losses at the gene ends were 4 bases for V and 1 base for J; bases not matched to a gene: 7. The CDR3 is 18 amino acids. CDR3 nucleotide sequence: TGTGCCAGCAGCTCCCGGACTAGCGGGGGGGAGCTCCAAGAGACCCAGTACTTC. Its protein is CASSSRTSGGELQETQYF.

This clonotype was recorded a few times. This chain joins TRBV6-5 and TRBJ1-1, with D tentatively TRBD1 (6 bases). Germline CDR1 and CDR2: MNHEY and SVGAGI. V was clipped by 0 bases and J by 3 bases, with 14 bases between them. This CDR3 has 16 amino acids. The CDR3 nucleotides read TGTGCCAGCAGTTACTCGTCCGGGGGCGCGGACACTGAAGCTTTCTTT. Encoded protein: CASSYSSGGADTEAFF.

In this sample, this clonotype turned up a few times. The chain recombines TRBV28 with TRBJ2-1; 9 nucleotides line up with TRBD2. Per germline, CDR1 MDHEN and CDR2 SYDVKM. Trimming removed 3 bases from V and 4 bases from J; junction bases left unmatched: 7. The CDR3 totals 16 residues. Here the CDR3 reads CASSFIVTSGYNEQFF. In DNA, the CDR3 is TGTGCCAGCAGTTTTATAGTGACTAGCGGTTACAATGAGCAGTTCTTC.

The chain couples TRBV27 to TRBJ1-2; 8 positions match TRBD1. The CDR3 runs to 14 residues. CDR1 MNHEY and CDR2 SMNVEV come from the germline V gene (reference sequence). Germline trimming cut 4 bases from V and 4 bases from J; bases unmatched to any gene: 5. CDR3 loop: CASSSPGGVYGYTF. CDR3 coding DNA: TGTGCCAGCAGTTCCCCAGGGGGCGTCTATGGCTACACCTTC.

The chain links TRBV7-7 to TRBJ2-1, with D unclear. The V end was cut by 2 bases, the J end by 0 bases, with 8 bases between. The V gene's germline CDR1 is SSHAT and CDR2 FNYEAQ (reference sequence). CDR3 length: 15 amino acids. For the CDR3, the DNA is TGTGCCAGCAGCTTATTGGAGAGCTCCTACAATGAGCAGTTCTTC. Amino acids: CASSLLESSYNEQFF.

V gene TRBV9 combines with J gene TRBJ2-7; no clear D gene. Per germline, CDR1 SGDLS and CDR2 YYNGEE. The CDR3 length is 13 residues. V lost 4 bases and J 3 bases, leaving 11 bases between the germline ends. This chain's CDR3 is CASSQTPGYEQYF. The CDR3 DNA reads as TGTGCCAGCAGCCAGACCCCCGGCTACGAGCAGTACTTC.

V and J are TRBV12-3 or TRBV12-4 and TRBJ2-1, with 7 positions matching TRBD2. With 1 base clipped from V and 14 bases from J, the junction kept 11 bases outside the gene matches. CDR3 length: 14 amino acids. The CDR3 sequence is CASSLGPAGPVKFF. CDR3 DNA sequence: TGTGCCAGCAGTTTAGGTCCAGCGGGGCCCGTTAAGTTCTTC.

The chain employs TRBV19 and TRBJ2-1, with D perhaps matching TRBD2 (5 bases). Germline lookup yields CDR1 LNHDA and CDR2 SQIVND (reference sequence). CDR3 size: 14 residues. V gave up 3 bases and J gave up 5 bases, with 11 bases separating them. CDR3 coding DNA: TGTGCCAGTAGTATCAGGACTGCAGACAATGAGCAGTTCTTC. It yields the protein CASSIRTADNEQFF.